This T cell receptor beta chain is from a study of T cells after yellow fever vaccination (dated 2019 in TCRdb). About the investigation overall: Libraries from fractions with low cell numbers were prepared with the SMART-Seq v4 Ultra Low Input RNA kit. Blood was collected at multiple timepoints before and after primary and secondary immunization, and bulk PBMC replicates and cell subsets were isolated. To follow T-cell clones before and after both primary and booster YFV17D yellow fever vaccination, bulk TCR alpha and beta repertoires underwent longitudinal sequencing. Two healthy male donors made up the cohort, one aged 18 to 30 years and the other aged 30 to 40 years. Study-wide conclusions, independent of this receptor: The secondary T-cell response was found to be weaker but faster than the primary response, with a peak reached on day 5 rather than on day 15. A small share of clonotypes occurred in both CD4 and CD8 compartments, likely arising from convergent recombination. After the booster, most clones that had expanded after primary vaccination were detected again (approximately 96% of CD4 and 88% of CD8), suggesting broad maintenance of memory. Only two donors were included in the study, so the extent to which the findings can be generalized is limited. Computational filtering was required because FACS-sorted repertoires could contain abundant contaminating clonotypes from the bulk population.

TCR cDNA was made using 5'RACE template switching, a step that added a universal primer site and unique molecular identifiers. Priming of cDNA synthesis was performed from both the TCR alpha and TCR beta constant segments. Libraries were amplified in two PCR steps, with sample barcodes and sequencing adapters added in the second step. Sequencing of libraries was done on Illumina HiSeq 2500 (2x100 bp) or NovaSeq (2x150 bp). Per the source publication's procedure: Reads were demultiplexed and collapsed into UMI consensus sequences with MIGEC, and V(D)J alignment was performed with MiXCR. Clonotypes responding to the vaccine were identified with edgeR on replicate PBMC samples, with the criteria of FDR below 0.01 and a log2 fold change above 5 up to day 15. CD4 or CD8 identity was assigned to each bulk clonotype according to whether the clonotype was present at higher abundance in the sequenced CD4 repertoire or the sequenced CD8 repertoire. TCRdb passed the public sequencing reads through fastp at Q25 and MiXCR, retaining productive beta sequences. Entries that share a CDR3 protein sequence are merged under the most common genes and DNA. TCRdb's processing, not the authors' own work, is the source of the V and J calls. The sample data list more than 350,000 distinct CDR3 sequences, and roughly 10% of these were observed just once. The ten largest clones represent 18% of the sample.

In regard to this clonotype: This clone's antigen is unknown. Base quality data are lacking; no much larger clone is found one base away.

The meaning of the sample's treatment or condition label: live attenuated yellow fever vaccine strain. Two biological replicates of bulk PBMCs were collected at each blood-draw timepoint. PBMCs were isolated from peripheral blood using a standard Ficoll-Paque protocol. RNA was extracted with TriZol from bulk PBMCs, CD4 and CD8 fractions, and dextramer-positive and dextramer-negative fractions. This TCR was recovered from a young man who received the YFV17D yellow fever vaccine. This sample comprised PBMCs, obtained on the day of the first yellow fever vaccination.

CDR3 loop: CASSQTGGDGYTF. The DNA reads as follows: TGTGCCAGCAGCCAAACAGGAGGCGATGGCTACACCTTC. The sequence links TRBV3-1 to TRBJ1-2; matching of 5 bases hints at TRBD1 as the D gene. V drops 2 bases and J drops 6 bases, leaving 10 bases in between. Spanning cysteine to phenylalanine, the CDR3 consists of 13 amino acids. Just the 39-base CDR3 DNA is kept, in frame starting at base 1. As encoded in the germline V gene (reference sequence), CDR1 is LGHDT while CDR2 is YNNKEL. The reference TRBV3-1 and TRBJ1-2 proteins fill in what lies around the CDR3, so the full variable domain reads DTAVSQTPKYLVTQMGNDKSIKCEQNLGHDTMYWYKQDSKKFLKIMFSYNNKELIINETVPNRFSPKSPDKAHLNLHINSLELGDSAVYFCASSQTGGDGYTFGSGTRLTVV.